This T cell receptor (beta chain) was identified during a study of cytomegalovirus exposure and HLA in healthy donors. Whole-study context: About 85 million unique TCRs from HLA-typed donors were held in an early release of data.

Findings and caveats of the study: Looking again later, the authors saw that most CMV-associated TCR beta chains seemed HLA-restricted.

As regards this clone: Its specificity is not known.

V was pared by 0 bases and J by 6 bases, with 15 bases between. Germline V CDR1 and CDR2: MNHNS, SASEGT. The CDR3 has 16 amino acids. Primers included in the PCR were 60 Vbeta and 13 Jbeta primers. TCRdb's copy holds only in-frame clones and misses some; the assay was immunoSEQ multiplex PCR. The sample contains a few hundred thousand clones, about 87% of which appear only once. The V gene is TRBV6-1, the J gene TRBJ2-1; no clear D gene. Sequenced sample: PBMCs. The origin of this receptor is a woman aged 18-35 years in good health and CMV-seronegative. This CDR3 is CASSEAVRSFGNEQFF. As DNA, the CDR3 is TGTGCCAGCAGTGAAGCTGTCCGTAGCTTTGGCAATGAGCAGTTCTTC.